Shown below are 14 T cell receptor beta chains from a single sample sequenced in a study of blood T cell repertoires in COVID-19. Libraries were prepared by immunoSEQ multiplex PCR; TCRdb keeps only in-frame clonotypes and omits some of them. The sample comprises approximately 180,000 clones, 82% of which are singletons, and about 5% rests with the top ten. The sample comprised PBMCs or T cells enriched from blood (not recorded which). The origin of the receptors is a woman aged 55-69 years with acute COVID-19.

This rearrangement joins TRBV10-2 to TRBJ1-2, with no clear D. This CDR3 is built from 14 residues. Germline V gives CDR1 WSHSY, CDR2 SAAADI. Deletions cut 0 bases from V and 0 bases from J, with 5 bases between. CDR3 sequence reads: CASSESSTNYGYTF. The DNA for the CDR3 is TGCGCCAGCAGTGAGTCTTCCACTAACTATGGCTACACCTTC.

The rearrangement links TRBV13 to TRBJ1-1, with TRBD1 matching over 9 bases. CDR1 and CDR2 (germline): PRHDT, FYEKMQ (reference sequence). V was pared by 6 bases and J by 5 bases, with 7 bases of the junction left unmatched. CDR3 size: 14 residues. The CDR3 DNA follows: TGTGCCAGCAGACGGGGACAGGGAAAAACTGAAGCTTTCTTT. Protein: CASRRGQGKTEAFF. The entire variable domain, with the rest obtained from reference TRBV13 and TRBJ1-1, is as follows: AAGVIQSPRHLIKEKRETATLKCYPIPRHDTVYWYQQGPGQDPQFLISFYEKMQSDKGSIPDRFSAQQFSDYHSELNMSSLELGDSALYFCASRRGQGKTEAFFGQGTRLTVV.

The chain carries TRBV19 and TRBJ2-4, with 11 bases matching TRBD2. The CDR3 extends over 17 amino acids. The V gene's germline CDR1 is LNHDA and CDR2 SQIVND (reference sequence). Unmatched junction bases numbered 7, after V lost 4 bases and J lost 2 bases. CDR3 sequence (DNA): TGTGCCAGTAGTACCATAGCGGGGGGGCTCTCCAAAAACATTCAGTACTTC. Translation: CASSTIAGGLSKNIQYF.

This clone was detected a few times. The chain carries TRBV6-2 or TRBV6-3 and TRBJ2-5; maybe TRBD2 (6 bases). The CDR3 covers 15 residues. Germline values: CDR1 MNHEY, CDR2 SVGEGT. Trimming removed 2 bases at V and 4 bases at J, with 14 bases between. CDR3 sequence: CASSYATGGAETQYF. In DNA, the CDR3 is TGTGCCAGCAGTTACGCGACCGGAGGGGCAGAGACCCAGTACTTC.

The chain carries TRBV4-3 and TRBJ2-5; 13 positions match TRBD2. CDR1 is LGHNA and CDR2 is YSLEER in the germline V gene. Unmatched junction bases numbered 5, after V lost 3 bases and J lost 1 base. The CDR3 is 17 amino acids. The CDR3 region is CASSQTSGRRPQETQYF. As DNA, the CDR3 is TGCGCCAGCAGCCAGACTAGCGGGAGGAGACCCCAAGAGACCCAGTACTTC.

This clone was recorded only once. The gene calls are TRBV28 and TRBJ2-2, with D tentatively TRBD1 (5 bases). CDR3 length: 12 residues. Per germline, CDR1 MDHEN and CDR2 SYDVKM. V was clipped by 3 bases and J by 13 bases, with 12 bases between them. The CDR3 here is CASSFRPGRLFF. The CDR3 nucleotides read TGTGCCAGCAGTTTTCGTCCAGGGCGGCTGTTTTTT.

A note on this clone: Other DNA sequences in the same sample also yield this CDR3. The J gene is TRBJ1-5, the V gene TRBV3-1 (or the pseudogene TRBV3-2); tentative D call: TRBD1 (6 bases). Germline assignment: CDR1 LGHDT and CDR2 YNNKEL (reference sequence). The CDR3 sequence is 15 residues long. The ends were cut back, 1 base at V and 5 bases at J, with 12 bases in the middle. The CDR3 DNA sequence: TGTGCCAGCAGCCAAGTACAGGGTTCTGATCAGCCCCAGCATTTT. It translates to CASSQVQGSDQPQHF.

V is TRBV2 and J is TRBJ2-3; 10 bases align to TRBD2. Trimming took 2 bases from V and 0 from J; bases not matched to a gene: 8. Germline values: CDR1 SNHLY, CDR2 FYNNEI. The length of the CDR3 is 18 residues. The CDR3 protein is CASSERLAGESSTDTQYF. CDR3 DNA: TGTGCCAGCAGTGAAAGGCTAGCGGGGGAATCTAGCACAGATACGCAGTATTTT.

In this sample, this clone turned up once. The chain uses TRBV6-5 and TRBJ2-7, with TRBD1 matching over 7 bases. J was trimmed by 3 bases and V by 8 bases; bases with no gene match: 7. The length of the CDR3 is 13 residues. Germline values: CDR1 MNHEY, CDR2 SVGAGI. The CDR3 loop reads CASRDSTFYEQYF. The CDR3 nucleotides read TGTGCCAGCCGGGACAGTACTTTCTACGAGCAGTACTTC.

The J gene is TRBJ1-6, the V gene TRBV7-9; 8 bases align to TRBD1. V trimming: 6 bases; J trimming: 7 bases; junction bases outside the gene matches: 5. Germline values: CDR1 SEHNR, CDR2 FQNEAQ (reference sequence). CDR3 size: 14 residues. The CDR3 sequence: CASRSRGPNSPLHF. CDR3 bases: TGTGCCAGCAGATCCAGGGGGCCCAATTCACCCCTCCACTTT.

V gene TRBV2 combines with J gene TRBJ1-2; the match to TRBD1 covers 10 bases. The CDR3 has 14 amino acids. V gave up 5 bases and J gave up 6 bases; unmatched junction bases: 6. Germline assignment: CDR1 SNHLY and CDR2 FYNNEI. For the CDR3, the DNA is TGTGCCAGCAGTACAACCGGGACAGGGGATGGCTACACCTTC. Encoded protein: CASSTTGTGDGYTF.

DNA for the CDR3: TGTGCCAGCACCATTGACGACAGCGCTGACTACGAGCAGTACTTC. Protein product: CASTIDDSADYEQYF. The chain carries TRBV9 and TRBJ2-7, with D possibly TRBD1 on 5 matching bases. The germline V gene encodes CDR1 SGDLS and CDR2 YYNGEE. Trimming took off 6 bases at V and 3 bases at J, with 19 bases between the two ends. The CDR3 totals 15 residues.

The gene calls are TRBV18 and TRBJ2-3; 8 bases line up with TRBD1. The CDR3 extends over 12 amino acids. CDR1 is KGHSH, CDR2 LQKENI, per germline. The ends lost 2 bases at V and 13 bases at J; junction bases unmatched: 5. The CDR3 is CASSPVTGVEYF. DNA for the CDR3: TGTGCCAGCTCACCAGTGACAGGGGTGGAGTATTTT.

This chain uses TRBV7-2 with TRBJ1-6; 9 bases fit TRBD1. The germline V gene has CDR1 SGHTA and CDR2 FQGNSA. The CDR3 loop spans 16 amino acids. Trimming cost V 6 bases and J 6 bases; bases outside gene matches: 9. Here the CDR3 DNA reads TGTGCCAGCAGATCGACAGGGGGGATGGGTAATTCACCCCTCCACTTT. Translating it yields CASRSTGGMGNSPLHF.